Sequencing of this TCR beta chain was carried out in a study of cytomegalovirus exposure and HLA in healthy donors. Turning to the study itself: The roughly 110 validation repertoires were reported in a later analysis to have been generated on the same platform as the approximately 700 first-cohort repertoires. Study-wide findings and caveats: Some public TCRs appeared in many individuals, while most sequences were rare.

Profiling relied on immunoSEQ multiplex PCR, and the TCRdb table lists in-frame clones only, not all of them. This table holds fewer than 200,000 clones, around 85% found once. Separate from the approximately 670-subject first cohort, the roughly 120-subject validation cohort was the one that the donors belonged to. Comment on this clone: Its antigen is still unknown.

CDR3 length equals 16 residues. CDR1 is SNHLY and CDR2 is FYNNEI in the germline V gene. V shed 0 bases and J shed 7 bases, with 18 bases lying between them. Sequenced material: PBMCs. The receptor was derived from a man aged 18 to 30 in good health and CMV-seropositive. V and J are TRBV2 and TRBJ1-2; D possibly corresponds to TRBD1 (6 bases). CDR3 loop: CASSEALRGGAAGYTF. The CDR3 region has the DNA TGTGCCAGCAGTGAAGCGCTTCGGGGGGGCGCAGCTGGCTACACCTTC.